At least ten counts were recorded for the clone carrying this T cell receptor (beta chain). The diagnostic basis comprised clinical symptoms, serum thyroxine and TRAb, thyroid ultrasound and orbital computed tomography. Researchers took RNA transcripts and amplified the TCR beta CDR3 regions from them. HTBI primers were used for first-round RT-PCR of the TCR CDR3. One entry per CDR3 protein, called by TCRdb with MiXCR from the multiplex PCR reads. The sample consists of approximately 48,000 distinct CDR3 sequences, 49% of them appearing once. This sample stems from a study of T cells in Graves' hyperthyroidism and ophthalmopathy. Specimen: peripheral blood or thyroid tissue (not recorded which). The origin of this receptor is a woman aged 50 to 60 with Graves' hyperthyroidism.

CDR3 in DNA: TGTGCCAGTAGGGAATACGGGACTAGCGGGAGCGAGCAGTACTTC. Its translation is CASREYGTSGSEQYF. The chain carries TRBV19 and TRBJ2-7; TRBD2 aligns across 14 bases. The CDR3 runs 15 residues. The trim removed 6 bases at V and 6 bases at J, leaving 7 bases unmatched. Germline lookup yields CDR1 LNHDA and CDR2 SQIVND (reference sequence). Combining the CDR3 with reference TRBV19 and TRBJ2-7 gives the whole variable domain DGGITQSPKYLFRKEGQNVTLSCEQNLNHDAMYWYRQDPGQGLRLIYYSQIVNDFQKGDIAEGYSVSREKKESFPLTVTSAQKNPTAFYLCASREYGTSGSEQYFGPGTRLTVT.